Below, 18 T cell receptor beta chains from the same sample are listed, as sequenced in a study of blood T cells in healthy people across ages (dated by TCRdb to about 2015). Library prep was done by 5' RACE. A second 7 to 11 cycle PCR used a sample-barcoded 5' primer and a J-beta primer mix. Using fastp trimming at Q25 and MiXCR clonotype assembly, TCRdb reanalyzed the public sequencing data and kept in-frame beta chains. Here each entry gathers all rows of one CDR3 protein and keeps the most common genes and DNA. The sample table holds approximately 2,000,000 distinct CDR3 sequences, of which about 39% were seen once. The ten largest account for 23% of the sample. The sample consisted of blood. Source of these receptors: a human donor in good health.

The gene calls are TRBV11-1 and TRBJ2-7; D is uncertain. The CDR3 has 14 amino acids. The V gene's germline CDR1 is SGHAT and CDR2 FQDESV (reference sequence). The V end was cut by 5 bases, the J end by 4 bases, with 15 bases between. The CDR3 DNA reads TGTGCCAGCAGCCAACAGTTGTCCCAATACGAGCAGTACTTC. Translating gives CASSQQLSQYEQYF.

The chain joins TRBV11-3 to TRBJ2-4, with a tentative D call TRBD1 (6 bases). This CDR3 comprises 15 residues. Germline values: CDR1 SGHNT, CDR2 YENEEA. The V end lost 1 base, the J end lost 6 bases, and 13 bases lay between the germline ends. The chain's CDR3 is CASSLATGLGNIQYF. DNA for the CDR3: TGTGCCAGCAGCTTAGCCACAGGGTTGGGAAACATTCAGTACTTC.

In regard to this clonotype: Likely a read error: the CDR3 ends without its conserved phenylalanine or tryptophan. The V and J genes are TRBV7-2 and TRBJ2-3, with a tentative D call TRBD1 (5 bases). Germline V gene lookup returns CDR1 SGHTA and CDR2 FQGNSA. Trimming removed 1 base from V and 2 bases from J, with 10 bases in between. The CDR3 is 15 residues long. CDR3 sequence reads: CASSLEAGLTDTQYS. The CDR3 nucleotides are TGTGCCAGCAGCTTAGAGGCAGGGCTCACAGATACGCAGTATTCT.

This clonotype occurred a few times. The V call is TRBV20-1, the J call TRBJ1-2; D is unclear. V was pared by 3 bases and J by 4 bases, with 12 bases between. Germline V gives CDR1 DFQATT, CDR2 SNEGSKA (reference sequence). The length of the CDR3 is 13 residues. The CDR3 reads CSASTEFGYGYTF. The CDR3 coding sequence is TGCAGTGCTAGTACAGAATTTGGCTATGGCTACACCTTC.

V and J are TRBV5-6 and TRBJ2-5; tentatively, D is TRBD1 (7 bases). The assigned J gene may be wrong: the sequence end matches TRBJ2-7 better. The CDR3 is made up of 14 amino acids. Germline V CDR1 and CDR2: SGHDT, YYEEEE. This CDR3 is CASRGGGRGDEQYF. For the CDR3, the DNA is TGTGCCAGCAGGGGGGGAGGCAGGGGGGACGAGCAGTACTTC.

This clonotype was recorded a few times. This chain joins TRBV29-1 and TRBJ1-6, with 12 bases aligning to TRBD1. CDR1 is SQVTM and CDR2 is ANQGSEA in the germline V gene. The V and J ends lost 7 bases and 9 bases, in that order; junction bases with no gene match: 4. This CDR3 comprises 13 residues. The CDR3 loop is CSAGQGAGSPLHF. In nucleotides, the CDR3 is TGCAGCGCGGGACAGGGGGCCGGTTCACCCCTCCACTTT.

This clonotype was seen a handful of times. The genes are TRBV6-2 or TRBV6-3 and TRBJ2-3; D is unclear. In germline, CDR1 is MNHEY, CDR2 SVGEGT. The V gene lost 6 bases and the J gene lost 3 bases, with 10 bases spanning the gap. This CDR3 spans 13 amino acids. CDR3 region: CASRASVTDTQYF. CDR3 nucleotide sequence: TGTGCCAGCAGGGCCTCGGTTACAGATACGCAGTATTTT.

This clonotype was seen at least ten times. J is TRBJ2-3 and V is TRBV7-9, with unresolved D. The CDR3 totals 12 residues. The V gene's germline CDR1 is SEHNR and CDR2 FQNEAQ (reference sequence). V was pared by 7 bases and J by 1 base, with 6 bases between. The chain's CDR3 is CASTLRTDTQYF. DNA for the CDR3: TGTGCCAGCACGCTACGCACAGATACGCAGTATTTT.

The chain couples TRBV12-3 or TRBV12-4 to TRBJ2-7; perhaps TRBD1 as D (6 bases). V was shortened by 5 bases and J by 6 bases, with 17 bases between the two germline ends. There are 14 residues in the CDR3. The CDR3: CASSDDRRPCEQYF. The CDR3 bases are TGTGCCAGCAGTGACGACAGGCGCCCCTGCGAGCAGTACTTC.

The CDR3 here is CASSQVPVLAGGLQETQYF. DNA of the CDR3: TGTGCCAGCAGCCAAGTCCCCGTACTAGCGGGGGGTCTCCAAGAGACCCAGTACTTC. The gene calls are TRBV4-2 and TRBJ2-5, with TRBD2 matching 12 bases. Per germline, CDR1 LGHNA and CDR2 YNFKEQ. J gave up 1 base and V 1 base, and 10 bases lay outside the gene matches. The CDR3 extends over 19 amino acids.

The V gene is TRBV29-1, the J gene TRBJ1-5, with 9 bases matching TRBD1. The CDR3 runs 14 residues. V shed 6 bases and J 9 bases; nucleotides not matched to a gene: 12. Per the germline V gene, CDR1 is SQVTM and CDR2 is ANQGSEA. The CDR3 spells CSVGEGTGISPQHF. In DNA, the CDR3 is TGCAGCGTCGGAGAGGGGACAGGGATTTCGCCCCAGCATTTT.

In this sample, this clonotype turned up a few times. The rearrangement joins TRBV7-6 to TRBJ2-3; 8 nucleotides line up with TRBD2. The germline V gene has CDR1 SGHVS and CDR2 FNYEAQ. The CDR3 is 17 residues long. With V trimmed by 5 bases and J by 3 bases, 13 bases remained unmatched. The DNA for the CDR3 is TGTGCCAGCAGCCCCACTGGGGTGGAGCGGGGGACAGATACGCAGTATTTT. Amino acids: CASSPTGVERGTDTQYF. The whole variable domain, remainder taken from reference TRBV7-6 and TRBJ2-3, is GAGVSQSPRYKVTKRGQDVALRCDPISGHVSLYWYRQALGQGPEFLTYFNYEAQQDKSGLPNDRFSAERPEGSISTLTIQRTEQRDSAMYRCASSPTGVERGTDTQYFGPGTRLTVL.

This clonotype was observed a handful of times. V usage is TRBV18 and J usage is TRBJ2-1; D gene unclear. Trimming stripped 5 bases from V and 10 bases from J, with 9 bases between. There are 11 residues in the CDR3. Germline V lookup: CDR1 KGHSH, CDR2 LQKENI. The CDR3 coding sequence is TGTGCCAGCTCATCTAGTCCGGAGCAGTTCTTC. This translates into CASSSSPEQFF.

This chain uses TRBV4-3 with TRBJ2-4; possible D gene TRBD1, 6 bases. TRBJ2-7 matches the DNA end more closely, so the J call is doubtful. CDR3 length equals 15 residues. The V gene's germline CDR1 is LGHNA and CDR2 YSLEER. CDR3 region: CASSQGWGPRDEQYF. CDR3 nucleotide sequence: TGCGCCAGCAGCCAGGGATGGGGGCCGAGGGACGAGCAGTACTTC.

This clonotype was seen only once. The V gene is TRBV3-1, the J gene TRBJ2-4; D could derive from TRBD1 or TRBD2 (5 bases each). This CDR3 has 17 residues. The V gene lost 0 bases and the J gene lost 2 bases, with 14 bases spanning the gap. Germline loops: CDR1 LGHDT, CDR2 YNNKEL (reference sequence). DNA for the CDR3: TGTGCCAGCAGCCAAGATTCGACGGGGACGTCCAAAAACATTCAGTACTTC. Its translation: CASSQDSTGTSKNIQYF.

This chain joins TRBV12-3 or TRBV12-4 and TRBJ2-1; 7 bases are a match to TRBD2. J lost 2 bases, V lost 7 bases, and 11 bases had no gene match. This CDR3 spans 16 amino acids. CDR3 nucleotides: TGTGCCAGCACCTCCCTCGGGGAGGGAACCTACAATGAGCAGTTCTTC. It yields the protein CASTSLGEGTYNEQFF.

The CDR3 DNA follows: TGTGCCAGCAGAGCCGCCCGCTGGACAGGCGAGACCCAGTACTTC. Encoded protein: CASRAARWTGETQYF. The chain uses TRBV6-6 and TRBJ2-5; 7 bases fit TRBD1. CDR1 MNHNY and CDR2 SVGAGI come from the germline V gene (reference sequence). Germline trimming cut 6 bases from V and 5 bases from J; bases unmatched to any gene: 12. CDR3 size: 15 residues.

This chain joins TRBV20-1 and TRBJ1-2; 9 nucleotides agree with TRBD1. Germline CDR1 DFQATT, CDR2 SNEGSKA (reference sequence). With 0 bases clipped from V and 3 bases from J, the junction kept 8 bases outside the gene matches. The CDR3 has 16 residues. The CDR3 loop reads CSARDAGTGIDYGYTF. The DNA for the CDR3 is TGCAGTGCTAGAGACGCCGGGACAGGGATTGACTATGGCTACACCTTC.